This TCR beta chain came from a study of T cell responses to AZD1222 COVID-19 vaccine. V lost 1 base, J lost 5 bases, and 11 bases lay in between. Looked up from germline, CDR1 is SNHLY and CDR2 is FYNNEI. The length of the CDR3 is 14 residues. Some clones are missing from TCRdb's copy, which holds only in-frame ones; the method was immunoSEQ multiplex PCR. The table includes about 110,000 clones, 88% detected once. Sequencing was performed on peripheral blood, taken on day 0 of AZD1222 vaccination. The clonotype comes from an adult in good health. The genes are TRBV2 and TRBJ2-5; TRBD1 might be the D (5 bases). CDR3 region: CASSEEGVTETQYF. CDR3 DNA: TGTGCCAGCAGTGAAGAAGGGGTAACTGAGACCCAGTACTTC.